This T cell receptor (beta chain) was retrieved from a study of breast tumors, draining lymph nodes, adjacent tissues. Study results and limitations: Data only fit, rather than demonstrated, lymph node origin of most tumor T cells. Tumors had less TCR diversity than lymph nodes, more than nontumor tissue.

Axillary draining lymph nodes of breast cancer patients supplied the node samples. TCRdb analysed the multiplex PCR reads with MiXCR anew, one entry per CDR3 protein. The repertoire holds approximately 280,000 distinct CDR3 sequences, with around 30% as singletons. Germline CDR1 and CDR2: MGHDK and SYGVNS. The CDR3 sequence is 10 residues long. The germline V and J ends were trimmed by 7 bases and 8 bases, with 6 bases remaining between them. Ten or more counts support this clonotype. The antigen remains undetermined. The chain employs TRBV25-1 and TRBJ2-1, with no clear D. This clonotype originated in a female donor with breast cancer. Some clones in this sample may be carry-over from other donors' samples. Sequenced sample: axillary lymph node tissue. CDR3: CASIVDEQFF. The CDR3 DNA follows: TGTGCCAGCATCGTCGATGAGCAGTTCTTC.